Included here is one TCR beta chain sequence, with context. Its antigen is undetermined. The sample comes from a study of shared clonotypes between healthy human individuals. Study-wide results and caveats: Between a few donors, naive CD4 clonotypes were shared at a level of approximately 5%.

Only CD45RO-negative cells positively selected for CCR7 counted as naive CD8 cells, so terminally differentiated effector memory CD45RA+ cells were excluded. Libraries were prepared by immunoSEQ multiplex PCR; TCRdb keeps only in-frame clonotypes and omits some of them. The sample consists of hundreds of thousands of clones, around 95% of them appearing once. The V and J ends lost 0 bases and 4 bases, in that order; junction bases with no gene match: 1. The CDR3 covers 14 residues. Germline loops: CDR1 SGHTS, CDR2 YDEGEE. The J gene is TRBJ2-3, the V gene TRBV5-8; TRBD1 matches 8 bases. This receptor was identified in a woman under 40 in good health. What was sequenced was naive CD8+ T cells sorted from blood. This CDR3 reads CASSLGQGPDTQYF. CDR3 nucleotides: TGTGCCAGCAGCTTGGGACAGGGGCCAGATACGCAGTATTTT. The whole variable domain, filled in from reference TRBV5-8 and TRBJ2-3, reads EAGVTQSPTHLIKTRGQQATLRCSPISGHTSVYWYQQALGLGLQFLLWYDEGEERNRGNFPPRFSGRQFPNYSSELNVNALELEDSALYLCASSLGQGPDTQYFGPGTRLTVL.